Following are 26 T cell receptor beta chains from one sample sequenced in a study of OX40 agonist ivuxolimab in advanced cancers. Assay: immunoSEQ multiplex PCR; the TCRdb copy retains only in-frame clones and omits some. In the table there are tens of thousands of clones, around four fifths of which are singletons. The starting material was CD4+ or CD8+ T cells sorted from blood, obtained in a trial of the OX40 agonist ivuxolimab. Receptor source: an adult with an advanced solid tumor such as melanoma, head and neck, liver or kidney cancer.

The chain employs TRBV9 and TRBJ2-1; TRBD1 is a possible D gene (6 bases). Trimming left V 4 bases short and J 3 bases short, with 17 bases between. Germline V gene data show CDR1 as SGDLS and CDR2 as YYNGEE. The CDR3 spans 16 residues. The CDR3 reads CASSITGSTIYNEQFF. CDR3 sequence (DNA): TGTGCCAGCAGCATTACAGGGTCCACTATCTACAATGAGCAGTTCTTC.

V is TRBV27 and J is TRBJ2-7; TRBD2 might be the D (6 bases). Germline lookup yields CDR1 MNHEY and CDR2 SMNVEV (reference sequence). The CDR3 consists of 14 residues. With 5 bases removed from V and 2 bases from J, the gap between germline ends came to 13 bases. The CDR3 nucleotides are TGTGCCAGCAGTCCGGGGGACCGAGCCTACGAGCAGTACGTC. This gives the protein CASSPGDRAYEQYV.

The genes are TRBV11-2 and TRBJ1-1; TRBD1 agrees at 8 bases. This CDR3 is 15 amino acids long. Germline V gives CDR1 SGHAT, CDR2 FQNNGV. Trimming removed 5 bases from V and 9 bases from J; junction bases left unmatched: 14. CDR3 residues: CASSPPDRGLLQAFF. The CDR3 DNA reads TGTGCCAGCAGCCCCCCCGACAGGGGCCTTTTGCAAGCTTTCTTT.

The CDR3, as DNA: TGTGCCAGCACCCAGGGGTGGGGTGATGAGACCCAGTACTTC. This sequence encodes CASTQGWGDETQYF. The genes are TRBV7-9 and TRBJ2-5; D may be TRBD1 (6 bases). The CDR3 contains 14 residues. The V and J ends lost 7 bases and 5 bases respectively, with 17 bases between them. The germline V gene has CDR1 SEHNR and CDR2 FQNEAQ (reference sequence).

The chain has TRBV7-2 and TRBJ2-5; 13 bases fit TRBD2. Trimming cost V 5 bases and J 5 bases; bases outside gene matches: 8. Germline values: CDR1 SGHTA, CDR2 FQGNSA. The CDR3 has 16 amino acids. The CDR3 sequence is CASSTDTSGRAETQYF. The CDR3 nucleotides read TGTGCCAGCAGCACCGACACTAGCGGGAGGGCCGAGACCCAGTACTTC.

The gene calls are TRBV5-8 and TRBJ2-3; 10 bases align to TRBD2. The germline CDR1 and CDR2 sequences are SGHTS and YDEGEE. The J segment lost 3 bases and the V segment lost 0 bases, leaving 7 bases of the junction unmatched. CDR3 length equals 17 residues. CDR3 loop: CASSLDGTSGETDTQYF. The CDR3 nucleotides are TGTGCCAGCAGCTTGGACGGAACTAGCGGGGAGACAGATACGCAGTATTTT. Looking up the rest from reference TRBV5-8 and TRBJ2-3 gives the full variable domain: EAGVTQSPTHLIKTRGQQATLRCSPISGHTSVYWYQQALGLGLQFLLWYDEGEERNRGNFPPRFSGRQFPNYSSELNVNALELEDSALYLCASSLDGTSGETDTQYFGPGTRLTVL.

The rearrangement joins TRBV7-9 to TRBJ2-3, with unresolved D. The CDR3 runs 13 residues. Trimming left V 5 bases short and J 3 bases short, with 9 bases between. Germline CDR1 SEHNR, CDR2 FQNEAQ (reference sequence). The CDR3 sequence is CASSHRQTDTQYF. CDR3 coding DNA: TGTGCCAGCAGCCACAGACAAACAGATACGCAGTATTTT.

V is TRBV15 and J is TRBJ1-6; no clear D gene. CDR3 size: 15 residues. V was clipped by 0 bases and J by 10 bases, with 13 bases between them. CDR1 LNHNV and CDR2 YYDKDF come from the germline V gene (reference sequence). CDR3 bases: TGTGCCACCAGCAGAGATCAAAAGGGCGGGTCACCCCTCCACTTT. As protein: CATSRDQKGGSPLHF.

The chain carries TRBV5-4 and TRBJ2-5; D is perhaps TRBD2 (7 bases). Germline assignment: CDR1 SGHNT and CDR2 YYREEE (reference sequence). The ends were cut back, 3 bases at V and 5 bases at J, with 20 bases in the middle. The CDR3 sequence is 16 residues long. CDR3 DNA: TGTGCCAGCAGCTCCCAAACTCCGGGGGGCCGGGAGACCCAGTACTTC. Translation gives CASSSQTPGGRETQYF.

The chain recombines TRBV6-5 with TRBJ2-1, with TRBD2 as a possible D gene (6 bases). Trimming removed 0 bases from V and 9 bases from J, with 12 bases in between. This CDR3 region has 14 residues. Looked up from germline, CDR1 is MNHEY and CDR2 is SVGAGI. The CDR3 DNA follows: TGTGCCAGCAGTTACTCAAAACTAGCCGTTGAGCAGTTCTTC. Amino acid sequence: CASSYSKLAVEQFF.

V gene TRBV4-3 combines with J gene TRBJ1-2, with D unclear. Germline V gene data show CDR1 as LGHNA and CDR2 as YSLEER. This CDR3 region has 16 residues. V lost 0 bases and J lost 0, with 11 bases in between. The CDR3: CASSQDGASANYGYTF. CDR3 nucleotides: TGCGCCAGCAGCCAAGACGGAGCCTCTGCTAACTATGGCTACACCTTC.

The CDR3 bases are TGTGCCAGCTCACCGAAAGGGGGCACTGAAGCTTTCTTT. It translates to CASSPKGGTEAFF. The chain combines TRBV18 with TRBJ1-1; D might be TRBD1 (6 bases). The CDR3 spans 13 residues. Trimming stripped 3 bases from V and 4 bases from J, with 9 bases between. The germline V gene encodes CDR1 KGHSH and CDR2 LQKENI.

V is TRBV27 and J is TRBJ1-4; D unresolved. CDR3 length: 14 amino acids. CDR1 is MNHEY, CDR2 SMNVEV, per germline (reference sequence). V was cut by 5 bases and J by 0 bases, with 7 bases left in between. CDR3 in amino acids: CASSPGTTNEKLFF. DNA for the CDR3: TGTGCCAGCAGTCCGGGAACAACTAATGAAAAACTGTTTTTT.

Note on this clone: The sample holds other DNA sequences that translate to the same CDR3. The rearrangement uses TRBV6-5 and TRBJ2-7; D not certain. V was cut by 0 bases and J by 4 bases, with 4 bases left in between. Germline lookup yields CDR1 MNHEY and CDR2 SVGAGI. The CDR3 is 12 residues long. CDR3 in amino acids: CASSYSRYEQYF. The CDR3, as DNA: TGTGCCAGCAGTTACTCGAGATACGAGCAGTACTTC.

J is TRBJ2-1 and V is TRBV27; 8 nucleotides align to TRBD1. Germline lookup yields CDR1 MNHEY and CDR2 SMNVEV (reference sequence). Trimming took 4 bases from V and 3 from J; bases not matched to a gene: 11. CDR3 size: 17 residues. Written as DNA, the CDR3 is TGTGCCAGCAGTTCGATGACAGGGGCGACTATCTACAATGAGCAGTTCTTC. Protein sequence: CASSSMTGATIYNEQFF.

The genes are TRBV7-3 and TRBJ2-4; D may be TRBD1 (6 bases). Germline V gene data show CDR1 as SGHTA and CDR2 as FQGTGA. Trimming left V 3 bases short and J 6 bases short, with 15 bases between. The CDR3 is 15 amino acids. CDR3 sequence (DNA): TGTGCCAGCAGCTTGGGTCAGGGGTTCGGAAACATTCAGTACTTC. Translated, it gives CASSLGQGFGNIQYF.

The CDR3 here is CASSPGTVGNEKLFF. Written as DNA, the CDR3 is TGTGCCAGCAGCCCGGGGACAGTGGGTAATGAAAAACTGTTTTTT. The V call is TRBV7-9, the J call TRBJ1-4; TRBD1 matches 7 bases. The CDR3 spans 15 residues. Germline V gene sequence: CDR1 SEHNR, CDR2 FQNEAQ (reference sequence). The ends lost 5 bases at V and 4 bases at J; junction bases unmatched: 7.

This chain links TRBV2 with TRBJ2-2, with 10 bases identical to TRBD2. The CDR3 consists of 18 residues. V trimming: 6 bases; J trimming: 3 bases; junction bases outside the gene matches: 13. CDR1 is SNHLY and CDR2 is FYNNEI in the germline V gene. CDR3 nucleotides: TGTGCCAGCAGCTCCTATGGCCTAGCGGGAGAGTACACCGGGGAGCTGTTTTTT. It specifies CASSSYGLAGEYTGELFF. The complete variable domain, with remaining parts taken from reference TRBV2 and TRBJ2-2, reads EPEVTQTPSHQVTQMGQEVILRCVPISNHLYFYWYRQILGQKVEFLVSFYNNEISEKSEIFDDQFSVERPDGSNFTLKIRSTKLEDSAMYFCASSSYGLAGEYTGELFFGEGSRLTVL.

The rearrangement links TRBV27 to TRBJ2-5, with D unclear. The V end was cut by 5 bases, the J end by 3 bases, with 10 bases between. This CDR3 comprises 13 residues. Germline CDR1 MNHEY, CDR2 SMNVEV (reference sequence). The CDR3 reads CASSNLNEETQYF. CDR3 DNA sequence: TGTGCCAGCAGTAACCTTAATGAAGAGACCCAGTACTTC.

This clone came up a few times. This rearrangement joins TRBV6-5 to TRBJ1-5, with D possibly TRBD1 on 6 matching bases. V lost 5 bases and J lost 6, with 14 bases in between. This CDR3 is built from 14 residues. Germline V lookup: CDR1 MNHEY, CDR2 SVGAGI. The CDR3 bases are TGTGCCAGCAGTAACAGGGTAGGGAGTCAGCCCCAGCATTTT. As protein: CASSNRVGSQPQHF.

V gene TRBV5-5 combines with J gene TRBJ1-6; 7 bases match TRBD1. The V segment lost 4 bases and the J segment 9 bases; nucleotides outside the gene matches: 7. Germline loops: CDR1 SGHKS, CDR2 YYEKEE (reference sequence). CDR3 size: 14 residues. CDR3 nucleotides: TGTGCCAGCAGCGGCCTAGGGGGCGTTTCACCCCTCCACTTT. As protein: CASSGLGGVSPLHF.

The V gene is TRBV28, the J gene TRBJ2-2, with D hard to call. Trimming pared 2 bases from V and 0 bases from J, leaving 10 bases between. Germline lookup yields CDR1 MDHEN and CDR2 SYDVKM. CDR3 length: 16 amino acids. Here the CDR3 reads CASSLLDGSNTGELFF. CDR3 DNA: TGTGCCAGCAGTTTACTAGACGGCTCGAACACCGGGGAGCTGTTTTTT.

The chain carries TRBV7-9 and TRBJ1-5; 9 bases agree with TRBD1. CDR1 and CDR2 from the germline V gene are SEHNR and FQNEAQ (reference sequence). With V trimmed by 6 bases and J by 5 bases, 8 bases remained unmatched. This CDR3 is 15 amino acids long. CDR3 in amino acids: CASSLTGDRDQPQHF. In DNA form, the CDR3 reads TGTGCCAGCAGTCTGACAGGGGACAGGGATCAGCCCCAGCATTTT.

DNA of the CDR3: TGTGCCAGCAGCTTGGCTAGCGGGGGGTTGGCGGATACGCAGTATTTT. Translating it yields CASSLASGGLADTQYF. This rearrangement joins TRBV7-6 to TRBJ2-3, with 11 bases that match TRBD2. J was trimmed by 6 bases and V by 3 bases; bases with no gene match: 8. The CDR3 is 16 amino acids. Germline assignment: CDR1 SGHVS and CDR2 FNYEAQ.

Comment on this clone: Other DNA sequences within the sample encode an identical CDR3. This chain links TRBV11-2 with TRBJ2-1; 11 positions agree with TRBD2. Per the germline V gene, CDR1 is SGHAT and CDR2 is FQNNGV. CDR3 length equals 17 residues. With V trimmed by 5 bases and J by 11 bases, 17 bases remained unmatched. In DNA form, the CDR3 reads TGTGCCAGCAGCACTGGGGGGACTAGCGGCCTCAGGGGACAGCAGTTCTTC. Amino acids: CASSTGGTSGLRGQQFF.

The chain couples TRBV7-3 to TRBJ2-1, with 11 bases that match TRBD1. The CDR3 is 15 amino acids. Germline trimming cut 0 bases from V and 8 bases from J; bases unmatched to any gene: 3. Germline V gene lookup returns CDR1 SGHTA and CDR2 FQGTGA. CDR3 protein: CASSLTGTGGYEQFF. DNA of the CDR3: TGTGCCAGCAGCTTAACCGGGACAGGGGGTTATGAGCAGTTCTTC. Filled out from reference TRBV7-3 and TRBJ2-1, the complete variable domain reads GAGVSQTPSNKVTEKGKYVELRCDPISGHTALYWYRQSLGQGPEFLIYFQGTGAADDSGLPNDRFFAVRPEGSVSTLKIQRTERGDSAVYLCASSLTGTGGYEQFFGPGTRLTVL.